These 24 T cell receptor beta chains share one sample of origin, sequenced in a study of human T cells and chemical hapten exposure listed by TCRdb under 2021. Libraries were made using RACE. For sequencing, a NextSeq 500 was employed. In TCRdb, the public reads were trimmed at Q25 with fastp and aligned with MiXCR, with productive beta chains retained. Each entry merges the rows of one CDR3 protein and shows their most common DNA and genes. This sample is represented by 250,000 to 300,000 distinct CDR3 sequences; roughly 7.7% of them were singletons. Clones ranked in the top ten supply 0.9% to 1.5% of the sample. The time point label here, explained by the study, means: pre-sensitization, week 0. What this sample's treatment or condition label stands for: therapeutic diphenylcyclopropenone sensitization with weekly scalp DPC. The specimen was whole blood, collected in connection with sensitization to the hapten diphenylcyclopropenone (DPC). The receptor set was obtained from a man between 18 and 29 years old with alopecia areata. Some clones in this sample may be carry-over from other donors' samples.

This clonotype was counted between two and nine times. The chain links TRBV3-1 to TRBJ1-3, with D tentatively TRBD1 (6 bases). This CDR3 has 20 residues. In germline, CDR1 is LGHDT, CDR2 YNNKEL (reference sequence). V lost 1 base to trimming and J lost 0 bases, with 22 bases between them. Here the CDR3 DNA reads TGTGCCAGCAGCCAAGGTTTCAGGGGCCGGACGACTGACTCTGGAAACACCATATATTTT. Translation gives CASSQGFRGRTTDSGNTIYF.

There are many counts of this clonotype. V usage is TRBV11-2 and J usage is TRBJ1-5; tentatively, D is TRBD1 (6 bases). Trimming took off 1 base at V and 9 bases at J, with 10 bases between the two ends. The CDR3 is 13 amino acids. Germline V lookup: CDR1 SGHAT, CDR2 FQNNGV. The CDR3 coding sequence is TGTGCCAGCAGCTTAGTTGGGGGGCGGCCCCAGCATTTT. Its protein is CASSLVGGRPQHF. The variable domain in full, with the rest retrieved from reference TRBV11-2 and TRBJ1-5, is EAGVAQSPRYKIIEKRQSVAFWCNPISGHATLYWYQQILGQGPKLLIQFQNNGVVDDSQLPKDRFSAERLKGVDSTLKIQPAKLEDSAVYLCASSLVGGRPQHFGDGTRLSIL.

This clonotype was seen repeatedly, ten times or more. The V and J genes are TRBV6-1 and TRBJ2-6; D is ambiguous. V was clipped by 1 base and J by 1 base, with 8 bases between them. CDR3 length: 16 amino acids. Germline CDR1 MNHNS, CDR2 SASEGT. In nucleotides, the CDR3 is TGTGCCAGCAGTGAAGACCCGGGTTCTGGGGCCAACGTCCTGACTTTC. Protein product: CASSEDPGSGANVLTF.

The chain couples TRBV9 to TRBJ2-5; the match to TRBD2 covers 13 bases. Looked up from germline, CDR1 is SGDLS and CDR2 is YYNGEE. Trimming took 3 bases from V and 3 from J; bases not matched to a gene: 2. The CDR3 runs 15 residues. CDR3 amino acids: CASSAGLAGEETQYF. CDR3 nucleotide sequence: TGTGCCAGCAGCGCAGGACTAGCGGGGGAAGAGACCCAGTACTTC.

The chain combines TRBV5-1 with TRBJ2-3, with TRBD2 matching over 7 bases. The ends lost 3 bases at V and 2 bases at J; junction bases unmatched: 3. This CDR3 is built from 14 residues. Germline CDR1 and CDR2: SGHRS and YFSETQ. The CDR3 protein is CASSSSGITDTQYF. In nucleotides, the CDR3 is TGCGCCAGCAGCTCAAGCGGGATCACAGATACGCAGTATTTT.

This clonotype was recorded many times. The chain recombines TRBV7-2 with TRBJ1-5; D gene uncertain. Trimming removed 2 bases at V and 5 bases at J, with 4 bases between. Germline CDR1 is SGHTA and CDR2 is FQGNSA. The CDR3 runs 12 residues. The CDR3 protein is CASSLRDQPQHF. CDR3 sequence (DNA): TGTGCCAGCAGCTTACGAGATCAGCCCCAGCATTTT.

This clonotype was found a few times. V is TRBV29-1 and J is TRBJ2-3; D unresolved. The CDR3 contains 14 residues. The germline gives CDR1 SQVTM, CDR2 ANQGSEA. Between the trimmed V and J ends, which lost 2 bases and 1 base, there was a span of 10 bases. Here the CDR3 DNA reads TGCAGCGTTGAACTCGGCGGAGGCACAGATACGCAGTATTTT. Amino acid sequence: CSVELGGGTDTQYF.

This clonotype was seen a few times. The chain links TRBV12-5 to TRBJ1-2, with a possible D match to TRBD1 (5 bases). V gave up 7 bases and J gave up 2 bases, with 11 bases separating them. This CDR3 has 13 amino acids. From germline, CDR1 is LGHNT and CDR2 FRNRAP. For the CDR3, the DNA is TGTGCTAGTGATGACAGACTCAACTATGGCTACACCTTC. Translating it yields CASDDRLNYGYTF.

There are a few counts of this clonotype. This chain joins TRBV7-3 and TRBJ1-2, with TRBD1 as a possible D gene (6 bases). From germline, CDR1 is SGHTA and CDR2 FQGTGA. V dropped 2 bases and J dropped 2 bases, with 12 bases sitting between them. CDR3 length equals 15 residues. Here the CDR3 reads CASSLAGENNYGYTF. The CDR3, as DNA: TGTGCCAGCAGCTTAGCAGGGGAGAACAACTATGGCTACACCTTC.

The rearrangement joins TRBV7-9 to TRBJ1-1; D may be TRBD1 (5 bases). CDR1 SEHNR and CDR2 FQNEAQ come from the germline V gene (reference sequence). CDR3 length: 15 residues. Trimming removed 3 bases at V and 6 bases at J, with 17 bases between. CDR3: CASSFIARANAEAFF. In DNA form, the CDR3 reads TGTGCCAGCAGCTTCATCGCCAGGGCAAACGCTGAAGCTTTCTTT. Full variable domain (rest looked up from reference TRBV7-9 and TRBJ1-1): DTGVSQNPRHKITKRGQNVTFRCDPISEHNRLYWYRQTLGQGPEFLTYFQNEAQLEKSRLLSDRFSAERPKGSFSTLEIQRTEQGDSAMYLCASSFIARANAEAFFGQGTRLTVV.

In this sample, this clonotype turned up a few times. Here the CDR3 reads CASSPGAQNTEAFF. The CDR3 DNA reads TGTGCCAGCTCACCAGGGGCGCAGAACACTGAAGCTTTCTTT. V gene TRBV18 combines with J gene TRBJ1-1; possibly TRBD1 for D (5 bases). This CDR3 contains 14 residues. Germline-derived CDR1 and CDR2 are KGHSH and LQKENI. Trimming removed 2 bases from V and 1 base from J, with 8 bases in between.

The genes are TRBV10-3 and TRBJ2-1; no reliable D call. Germline loops: CDR1 ENHRY, CDR2 SYGVKD. The CDR3 loop spans 18 amino acids. Trimming pared 8 bases from V and 0 bases from J, leaving 23 bases between. This CDR3 reads CAIAVRSHSLSSYNEQFF. The CDR3 coding sequence is TGTGCCATCGCGGTGCGGAGCCACTCCTTGAGCTCCTACAATGAGCAGTTCTTC.

This clonotype was detected only a few times. This chain links TRBV6-5 with TRBJ1-1; the D is unclear. The CDR3 covers 11 residues. Trimming pared 2 bases from V and 11 bases from J, leaving 9 bases between. Germline loops: CDR1 MNHEY, CDR2 SVGAGI. The CDR3 DNA reads as TGTGCCAGCAGTTACAGGGATGCTGCTTTCTTT. Translated, it gives CASSYRDAAFF.

This chain links TRBV5-1 with TRBJ1-1, with TRBD1 identical over 11 bases. The germline CDR1 and CDR2 sequences are SGHRS and YFSETQ. V shed 4 bases and J 6 bases; nucleotides not matched to a gene: 11. The CDR3 length is 16 residues. The CDR3 reads CASSPKWTGGVPEAFF. The CDR3 bases are TGCGCCAGCAGCCCGAAATGGACAGGGGGCGTACCTGAAGCTTTCTTT. The entire variable domain, with the rest obtained from reference TRBV5-1 and TRBJ1-1, is as follows: KAGVTQTPRYLIKTRGQQVTLSCSPISGHRSVSWYQQTPGQGLQFLFEYFSETQRNKGNFPGRFSGRQFSNSRSEMNVSTLELGDSALYLCASSPKWTGGVPEAFFGQGTRLTVV.

This chain links TRBV25-1 with TRBJ2-1, with D hard to call. V lost 4 bases to trimming and J lost 9 bases, with 16 bases between them. CDR3 length: 14 amino acids. CDR1 is MGHDK, CDR2 SYGVNS, per germline. The CDR3 DNA sequence: TGTGCCAGCAGTGTAGGGTTCGGTTACGGTGAGCAGTTCTTC. Encoded protein: CASSVGFGYGEQFF.

The chain recombines TRBV5-6 with TRBJ1-2; TRBD1 agrees at 9 bases. The CDR3 has 16 residues. The trim removed 2 bases at V and 8 bases at J, leaving 13 bases unmatched. CDR1 and CDR2 from the germline V gene are SGHDT and YYEEEE. The CDR3 protein is CASSFGTGSYSAGYTF. In nucleotides, the CDR3 is TGTGCCAGCAGCTTCGGGACAGGGAGTTATAGTGCCGGCTACACCTTC.

This clonotype occurred many times. This rearrangement joins TRBV7-9 to TRBJ2-2; 7 bases align to TRBD1. This CDR3 comprises 16 residues. V lost 2 bases and J lost 3; bases outside the gene matches: 6. The germline V gene encodes CDR1 SEHNR and CDR2 FQNEAQ (reference sequence). CDR3 sequence: CASSLTGQLHTGELFF. The CDR3 nucleotides read TGTGCCAGCAGCTTAACGGGACAGCTCCACACCGGGGAGCTGTTTTTT.

This clonotype was seen ten or more times. This rearrangement joins TRBV12-3 or TRBV12-4 to TRBJ2-2, with 7 bases identical to TRBD1. This CDR3 spans 13 amino acids. J lost 6 bases, V lost 6 bases, and 4 bases had no gene match. This CDR3 is CASSETGSGELFF. CDR3 bases: TGTGCCAGCAGCGAGACAGGGTCCGGGGAGCTGTTTTTT.

In this sample, this clonotype turned up a few times. The chain recombines TRBV7-6 with TRBJ1-6; D gene uncertain. Germline-derived CDR1 and CDR2 are SGHVS and FNYEAQ. Trimming pared 5 bases from V and 8 bases from J, leaving 16 bases between. The CDR3 has 15 amino acids. CDR3 protein: CASSLGARGDSPLHF. CDR3 in DNA: TGTGCCAGCAGCCTGGGAGCGCGGGGTGATTCACCCCTCCACTTT.

This clonotype was counted only a few times. The rearrangement joins TRBV7-2 to TRBJ2-1; 12 bases map to TRBD2. The CDR3 covers 14 residues. With 6 bases clipped from V and 9 bases from J, the junction kept 6 bases outside the gene matches. The germline gives CDR1 SGHTA, CDR2 FQGNSA. The DNA for the CDR3 is TGTGCCAGCAGGCGAGGACTAGCGGGGACTGAGCAGTTCTTC. Protein product: CASRRGLAGTEQFF. Combining the CDR3 with reference TRBV7-2 and TRBJ2-1 gives the whole variable domain GAGVSQSPSNKVTEKGKDVELRCDPISGHTALYWYRQSLGQGLEFLIYFQGNSAPDKSGLPSDRFSAERTGGSVSTLTIQRTQQEDSAVYLCASRRGLAGTEQFFGPGTRLTVL.

V and J are TRBV12-3 or TRBV12-4 and TRBJ1-1; perhaps TRBD1 as D (5 bases). V lost 3 bases to trimming and J lost 1 base, with 15 bases between them. The CDR3 is 16 residues long. The CDR3 bases are TGTGCCAGCAGTTTCACAGGAGGGTTGTCGAACACTGAAGCTTTCTTT. This encodes CASSFTGGLSNTEAFF.

This clonotype has a handful of counts. The rearrangement joins TRBV4-3 to TRBJ1-5, with 8 bases fitting TRBD1. Germline values: CDR1 LGHNA, CDR2 YSLEER. V lost 0 bases to trimming and J lost 9 bases; unmatched junction nucleotides: 4. This CDR3 is 14 amino acids long. The chain's CDR3 is CASSQDRGLGPQHF. DNA for the CDR3: TGCGCCAGCAGCCAAGACAGGGGGCTAGGGCCCCAGCATTTT.

This clonotype came up many times. The rearrangement uses TRBV20-1 and TRBJ2-2; the D gene is possibly TRBD2 (6 bases). This CDR3 contains 13 residues. Trimming pared 2 bases from V and 6 bases from J, leaving 10 bases between. Germline V gene lookup returns CDR1 DFQATT and CDR2 SNEGSKA (reference sequence). CDR3 DNA: TGCAGTGCTAGAAATTGGGGGGCCGGGGAGCTGTTTTTT. Amino acids: CSARNWGAGELFF.

This clonotype was seen many times. The chain has TRBV28 and TRBJ2-3; D may be TRBD2 (7 bases). V was trimmed by 6 bases and J by 11 bases, leaving 18 bases between them. This CDR3 contains 13 residues. Germline assignment: CDR1 MDHEN and CDR2 SYDVKM. The CDR3 protein is CASRGGANFMQYF. Here the CDR3 DNA reads TGTGCCAGCAGGGGGGGGGCGAATTTTATGCAGTATTTT.